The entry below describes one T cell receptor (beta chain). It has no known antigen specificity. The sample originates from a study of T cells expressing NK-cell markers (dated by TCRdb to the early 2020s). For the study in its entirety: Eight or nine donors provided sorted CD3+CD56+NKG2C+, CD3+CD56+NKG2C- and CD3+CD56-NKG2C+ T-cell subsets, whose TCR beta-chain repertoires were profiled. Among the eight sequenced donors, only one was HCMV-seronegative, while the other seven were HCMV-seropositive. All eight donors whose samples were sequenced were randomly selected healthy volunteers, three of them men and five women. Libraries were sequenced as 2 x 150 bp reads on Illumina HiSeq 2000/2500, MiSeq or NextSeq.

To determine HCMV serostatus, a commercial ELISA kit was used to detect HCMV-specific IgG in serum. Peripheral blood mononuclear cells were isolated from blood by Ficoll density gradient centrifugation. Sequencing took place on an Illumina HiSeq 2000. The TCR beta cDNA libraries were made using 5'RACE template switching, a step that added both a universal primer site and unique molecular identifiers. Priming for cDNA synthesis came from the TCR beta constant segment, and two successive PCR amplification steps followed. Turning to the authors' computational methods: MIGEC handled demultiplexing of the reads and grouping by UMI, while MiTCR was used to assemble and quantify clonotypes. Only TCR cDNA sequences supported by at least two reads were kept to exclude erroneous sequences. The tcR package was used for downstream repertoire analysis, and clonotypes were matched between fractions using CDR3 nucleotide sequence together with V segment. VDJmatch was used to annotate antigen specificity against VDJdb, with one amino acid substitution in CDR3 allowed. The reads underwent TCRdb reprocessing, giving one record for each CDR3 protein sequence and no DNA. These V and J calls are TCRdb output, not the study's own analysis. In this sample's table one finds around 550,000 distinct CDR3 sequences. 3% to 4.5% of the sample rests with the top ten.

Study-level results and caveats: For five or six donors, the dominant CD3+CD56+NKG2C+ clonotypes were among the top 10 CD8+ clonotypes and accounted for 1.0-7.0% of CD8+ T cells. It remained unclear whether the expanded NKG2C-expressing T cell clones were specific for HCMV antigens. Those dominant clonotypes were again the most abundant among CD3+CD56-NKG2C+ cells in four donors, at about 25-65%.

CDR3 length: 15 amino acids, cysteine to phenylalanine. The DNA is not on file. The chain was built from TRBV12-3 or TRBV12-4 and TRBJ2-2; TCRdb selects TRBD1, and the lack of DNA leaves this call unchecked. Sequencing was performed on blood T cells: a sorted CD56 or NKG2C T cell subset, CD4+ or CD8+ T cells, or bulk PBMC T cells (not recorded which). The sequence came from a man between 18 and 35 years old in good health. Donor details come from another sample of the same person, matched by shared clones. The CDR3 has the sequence CASSLGSGNTGELFF.